This entry lists 15 T cell receptor beta chains sequenced from one sample in a study of identical twins. TCRdb re-derived calls from the 5' RACE reads in MiXCR, one entry per CDR3 protein. The sample contains roughly 240,000 distinct CDR3 sequences, 6.5% to 9% of which appear only once. The same data also went into a second study, on yellow fever vaccine responses in identical twins.

What was sequenced was CD8+ T cells sorted from blood. These receptors all stem from a woman in her late teens or twenties in good health.

The chain's CDR3 is CASSLPRQGSDTQYF. The CDR3 bases are TGTGCCAGCAGCCTCCCCCGACAGGGGAGCGATACGCAGTATTTT. This chain links TRBV11-2 with TRBJ2-3; 8 bases are shared with TRBD1. This CDR3 has 15 amino acids. The junction had 10 bases not matched to a gene; V was cut back by 5 bases and J by 6 bases. The V gene's germline CDR1 is SGHAT and CDR2 FQNNGV.

This clonotype has at least ten counts. The chain links TRBV10-2 to TRBJ1-2, with D possibly being TRBD1 (5 bases). The CDR3 totals 15 residues. Trimming cost V 3 bases and J 2 bases, with 13 bases left between them. The germline V gene has CDR1 WSHSY and CDR2 SAAADI. The CDR3 reads CASSEGSTVNYGYTF. The CDR3 region has the DNA TGCGCCAGCAGTGAAGGGTCGACAGTAAACTATGGCTACACCTTC.

This clonotype was counted many times. This chain connects TRBV29-1 to TRBJ1-4, with D tentatively TRBD1 (6 bases). The germline V gene has CDR1 SQVTM and CDR2 ANQGSEA. The CDR3 totals 13 residues. V was trimmed by 5 bases and J by 10 bases, leaving 17 bases between them. The CDR3 DNA follows: TGCAGCGTTCTCCTAATACAGGGTCCAAAACTGTTTTTT. Translating gives CSVLLIQGPKLFF.

The chain employs TRBV5-5 and TRBJ2-7; D ambiguous. CDR3 length: 12 residues. V was shortened by 0 bases and J by 4 bases, with 5 bases between the two germline ends. Germline CDR1 is SGHKS and CDR2 is YYEKEE (reference sequence). DNA of the CDR3: TGTGCCAGCAGCTTGGTGACTTACGAGCAGTACTTC. It codes for CASSLVTYEQYF. Using reference TRBV5-5 and TRBJ2-7 for the parts outside the CDR3, the full variable domain is DAGVTQSPTHLIKTRGQQVTLRCSPISGHKSVSWYQQVLGQGPQFIFQYYEKEERGRGNFPDRFSARQFPNYSSELNVNALLLGDSALYLCASSLVTYEQYFGPGTRLTVT.

In this sample, this clonotype turned up a few times. In nucleotides, the CDR3 is TGTGCCAGCAGCTTGGAGAGGGGCGAGCAGTACTTC. Encoded protein: CASSLERGEQYF. The chain joins TRBV5-6 to TRBJ2-7, with D perhaps assigned TRBD1 or TRBD2 (5 bases each). Looked up from germline, CDR1 is SGHDT and CDR2 is YYEEEE. V lost 0 bases and J 6 bases, leaving 7 bases between the germline ends. This CDR3 comprises 12 residues.

This clonotype showed up many times. This sequence joins TRBV7-9 and TRBJ2-2; D remains unclear. CDR1 and CDR2 (germline): SEHNR, FQNEAQ (reference sequence). V was pared by 2 bases and J by 0 bases, with 7 bases between. This CDR3 is 15 amino acids long. The chain's CDR3 is CASSLTGANTGELFF. In DNA form, the CDR3 reads TGTGCCAGCAGCTTAACGGGTGCGAACACCGGGGAGCTGTTTTTT.

Turning to this clonotype: Possible read error: a much larger clone is one base away. The chain has TRBV7-2 and TRBJ2-1, with unresolved D. Germline assignment: CDR1 SGHTA and CDR2 FQGNSA. Trimming left V 5 bases short and J 8 bases short, with 10 bases between. CDR3 length equals 12 residues. The CDR3 DNA follows: TGTGCCAGCAGCCCCTACTTCCATGAGCAGTTCTTC. It specifies CASSPYFHEQFF.

The chain uses TRBV6-2 or TRBV6-3 and TRBJ2-3; D is perhaps TRBD1 (5 bases). Germline CDR1 is MNHEY and CDR2 is SVGEGT. Trimming stripped 10 bases from V and 3 bases from J, with 17 bases between. The CDR3 is 14 amino acids. The CDR3 DNA sequence: TGTGCCATCCAACCTGAGACAGAGACAGATACGCAGTATTTT. Translated: CAIQPETETDTQYF.

The gene calls are TRBV10-2 and TRBJ2-2; D possibly uses TRBD1 or TRBD2 (5 bases each). Germline V gene data show CDR1 as WSHSY and CDR2 as SAAADI. The CDR3 runs to 13 residues. Trimming shortened V by 6 bases and J by 0 bases, and 5 bases separated the two germline ends. CDR3 residues: CASRGANTGELFF. CDR3 bases: TGCGCCAGCAGGGGGGCGAACACCGGGGAGCTGTTTTTT.

This clonotype was observed a handful of times. The genes are TRBV5-1 and TRBJ2-1; 10 nucleotides agree with TRBD2. Unmatched junction bases numbered 9, after V lost 3 bases and J lost 0 bases. The CDR3 totals 18 residues. From germline, CDR1 is SGHRS and CDR2 YFSETQ. The CDR3: CASSSERGGVSSYNEQFF. The CDR3 DNA reads as TGCGCCAGCAGCTCTGAGCGGGGGGGGGTGAGCTCCTACAATGAGCAGTTCTTC.

This clonotype was observed at least ten times. The chain links TRBV19 to TRBJ2-7; TRBD2 aligns across 8 bases. J was trimmed by 7 bases and V by 3 bases; bases with no gene match: 8. Germline V CDR1 and CDR2: LNHDA, SQIVND (reference sequence). The CDR3 has 14 amino acids. CDR3 sequence reads: CASSMGAGVLEQYF. The DNA for the CDR3 is TGTGCCAGTAGTATGGGAGCGGGAGTCCTAGAGCAGTACTTC. The entire variable domain, with the rest obtained from reference TRBV19 and TRBJ2-7, is as follows: DGGITQSPKYLFRKEGQNVTLSCEQNLNHDAMYWYRQDPGQGLRLIYYSQIVNDFQKGDIAEGYSVSREKKESFPLTVTSAQKNPTAFYLCASSMGAGVLEQYFGPGTRLTVT.

This chain uses TRBV4-1 with TRBJ1-2; weak D call: TRBD1 (5 bases). This CDR3 spans 15 amino acids. CDR1 is MGHRA, CDR2 YSYEKL, per germline. V gave up 0 bases and J gave up 4 bases, with 12 bases separating them. Written as DNA, the CDR3 is TGCGCCAGCAGCCAAGATTCCCGGACACCCTATGGCTACACCTTC. The encoded protein is CASSQDSRTPYGYTF.

This clonotype was detected a few times. The chain recombines TRBV7-6 with TRBJ2-7; D remains unclear. The germline gives CDR1 SGHVS, CDR2 FNYEAQ. The CDR3 is made up of 15 amino acids. V lost 1 base to trimming and J lost 2 bases, with 12 bases between them. The CDR3 DNA reads as TGTGCCAGCAGCTTAGGAGATCATAGTGCCTACGAGCAGTACTTC. Protein sequence: CASSLGDHSAYEQYF.

The genes are TRBV3-1 and TRBJ2-4; no reliable D call. Germline CDR1 and CDR2: LGHDT and YNNKEL (reference sequence). V gave up 1 base and J gave up 0 bases, with 16 bases separating them. The CDR3 has 18 amino acids. Written as DNA, the CDR3 is TGTGCCAGCAGCCAAGGGTCCAGGAGCGATCTAGCCAAAAACATTCAGTACTTC. Its translation: CASSQGSRSDLAKNIQYF.

Only a few counts were recorded for this clonotype. The rearrangement links TRBV6-1 to TRBJ2-7, with 10 bases that match TRBD2. Germline values: CDR1 MNHNS, CDR2 SASEGT. Trimming removed 4 bases from V and 6 bases from J; junction bases left unmatched: 18. This CDR3 has 18 residues. CDR3 protein: CASSGGLAGVAGVGEQYF. The DNA for the CDR3 is TGTGCCAGCAGTGGCGGTCTAGCGGGAGTCGCTGGTGTTGGCGAGCAGTACTTC.